This entry lists 18 T cell receptor beta chains sequenced from one sample in a study of beta chain features in type 1 diabetes. Which antigens these TCRs recognize remains unknown. The authors reverse transcribed all of the isolated RNA, so sequencing captured expressed TCRB transcripts. Clones were sequenced by immunoSEQ multiplex PCR, and TCRdb holds only the in-frame ones, with some missing. The repertoire holds 640,000 or so clones, with roughly an eighth as singletons. Study-wide results and caveats: Among all four CD4+ subsets, Type 1 diabetes patients had TCRB CDR3s that were moderately but significantly shorter.

Sequencing used naive CD4+ T cells from blood. Receptors originate from a man between 18 and 29 years old with type 1 diabetes.

This clone was picked up a small number of times. J is TRBJ1-1 and V is TRBV30; possible D gene TRBD1, 6 bases. The CDR3 covers 12 residues. V gave up 5 bases and J gave up 2 bases, with 9 bases separating them. Germline V gives CDR1 GTSNPN, CDR2 SVGIG (reference sequence). As DNA, the CDR3 is TGTGCCTGGGGACAGTCTAACACTGAAGCTTTCTTT. Protein sequence: CAWGQSNTEAFF.

This rearrangement joins TRBV5-4 to TRBJ2-1, with 9 bases fitting TRBD2. Germline assignment: CDR1 SGHNT and CDR2 YYREEE (reference sequence). The CDR3 runs 17 residues. The junction had 7 bases not matched to a gene; V was cut back by 1 base and J by 2 bases. The CDR3 bases are TGTGCCAGCAGCTTGCCCCCCAGCGGGGGGCCCTACAATGAGCAGTTCTTC. Its protein product is CASSLPPSGGPYNEQFF.

This clone was found a few times. This chain links TRBV7-2 with TRBJ1-2; no clear D. CDR1 SGHTA and CDR2 FQGNSA come from the germline V gene. The ends were cut back, 5 bases at V and 8 bases at J, with 18 bases in the middle. The length of the CDR3 is 14 residues. The CDR3 sequence: CASSARGPSEGYTF. CDR3 DNA: TGTGCCAGCAGCGCGAGAGGACCAAGTGAAGGCTACACCTTC. Drawing the rest from reference TRBV7-2 and TRBJ1-2, the complete variable domain is GAGVSQSPSNKVTEKGKDVELRCDPISGHTALYWYRQSLGQGLEFLIYFQGNSAPDKSGLPSDRFSAERTGGSVSTLTIQRTQQEDSAVYLCASSARGPSEGYTFGSGTRLTVV.

This clone was seen a few times. The rearrangement links TRBV28 to TRBJ2-7, with TRBD1 matching 9 bases. The germline gives CDR1 MDHEN, CDR2 SYDVKM. The CDR3 contains 16 residues. The trim removed 5 bases at V and 5 bases at J, leaving 13 bases unmatched. CDR3 sequence reads: CASSRMDRGKSDEQYF. The CDR3 nucleotides are TGTGCCAGCAGTCGGATGGACAGGGGAAAGTCGGACGAGCAGTACTTC.

The chain is built from TRBV5-1 and TRBJ2-3; possibly TRBD1 for D (6 bases). The germline V gene has CDR1 SGHRS and CDR2 YFSETQ. The CDR3 covers 14 residues. The V gene lost 2 bases and the J gene lost 1 base, with 8 bases spanning the gap. DNA for the CDR3: TGCGCCAGCAGCTTCAGGGGAGGCACAGATACGCAGTATTTT. It translates to CASSFRGGTDTQYF.

The J gene is TRBJ1-1, the V gene TRBV6-1, with 9 bases aligning to TRBD1. Per germline, CDR1 MNHNS and CDR2 SASEGT. The CDR3 spans 14 residues. The J segment lost 4 bases and the V segment lost 4 bases, leaving 4 bases of the junction unmatched. The CDR3 nucleotides are TGTGCCAGCAGTGCCACGACAGGGGGCACTGAAGCTTTCTTT. Translating it yields CASSATTGGTEAFF.

The V gene is TRBV9, the J gene TRBJ2-3; 9 bases align to TRBD2. Germline loops: CDR1 SGDLS, CDR2 YYNGEE. J was trimmed by 1 base and V by 0 bases; bases with no gene match: 6. The CDR3 extends over 17 amino acids. CDR3 region: CASSVGWTSDGTDTQYF. The CDR3 region has the DNA TGTGCCAGCAGCGTAGGCTGGACTAGCGACGGCACAGATACGCAGTATTTT.

This clone showed up just a few times. The rearrangement links TRBV15 to TRBJ2-3; 8 nucleotides align to TRBD1. The CDR3 loop spans 16 amino acids. The germline V gene encodes CDR1 LNHNV and CDR2 YYDKDF (reference sequence). Trimming removed 0 bases from V and 2 bases from J; junction bases left unmatched: 4. CDR3 sequence reads: CATSREYRGNTDTQYF. The DNA of the CDR3 is TGTGCCACCAGCAGAGAATACAGGGGGAACACAGATACGCAGTATTTT.

This clone was observed a few times. The rearrangement joins TRBV18 to TRBJ1-2; 7 nucleotides agree with TRBD1. Germline V gene sequence: CDR1 KGHSH, CDR2 LQKENI. V trimming: 2 bases; J trimming: 4 bases; junction bases outside the gene matches: 1. CDR3 length: 13 residues. CDR3 residues: CASSPWDSYGYTF. CDR3 DNA sequence: TGTGCCAGCTCACCATGGGACAGCTATGGCTACACCTTC.

Remarks on this clone: The sample contains more than one DNA sequence encoding this CDR3. The chain combines TRBV29-1 with TRBJ1-2, with no clear D. In germline, CDR1 is SQVTM, CDR2 ANQGSEA. The ends were cut back, 3 bases at V and 4 bases at J, with 9 bases in the middle. CDR3 length: 12 residues. This chain's CDR3 is CSVEASGYGYTF. Here the CDR3 DNA reads TGCAGCGTTGAGGCGAGCGGCTATGGCTACACCTTC.

This clone has only a few counts. V is TRBV11-3 and J is TRBJ1-1; maybe TRBD1 (5 bases). CDR1 and CDR2 (germline): SGHNT, YENEEA. The length of the CDR3 is 15 residues. V shed 6 bases and J shed 1 base, with 15 bases lying between them. This CDR3 reads CASRKGEAENTEAFF. In DNA form, the CDR3 reads TGTGCCAGCAGAAAAGGGGAGGCAGAGAACACTGAAGCTTTCTTT.

This clone was seen more than once but under ten times. Different DNA sequences within this sample yield the same CDR3. This chain uses TRBV18 with TRBJ2-5; D not resolved. Trimming took 0 bases from V and 2 from J, leaving 7 bases between them. Germline CDR1 KGHSH, CDR2 LQKENI. This CDR3 is built from 14 residues. This chain's CDR3 is CASSPPGPQETQYF. The CDR3 DNA follows: TGTGCCAGCTCACCACCTGGCCCTCAAGAGACCCAGTACTTC.

This clone was detected a few times. The chain joins TRBV30 to TRBJ2-1, with D perhaps matching TRBD2 (6 bases). CDR3 length: 15 amino acids. The germline V gene has CDR1 GTSNPN and CDR2 SVGIG (reference sequence). The V end lost 0 bases, the J end lost 7 bases, and 16 bases lay between the germline ends. DNA of the CDR3: TGTGCCTGGAGTGTAGGTAGCGGCTTTACAAATGAGCAGTTCTTC. This gives the protein CAWSVGSGFTNEQFF.

In its sample, this clone was seen once. This rearrangement joins TRBV25-1 to TRBJ1-2; possible D gene TRBD1, 5 bases. Per the germline V gene, CDR1 is MGHDK and CDR2 is SYGVNS. The CDR3 is made up of 13 amino acids. The ends were cut back, 7 bases at V and 8 bases at J, with 17 bases in the middle. CDR3 region: CASTAGTSRGYTF. DNA of the CDR3: TGTGCCAGCACCGCCGGGACCTCCAGGGGCTACACCTTC.

A few counts support this clone. The J gene is TRBJ2-4, the V gene TRBV30; maybe TRBD2 (5 bases). This CDR3 region has 14 residues. Germline V gene lookup returns CDR1 GTSNPN and CDR2 SVGIG (reference sequence). V was pared by 1 base and J by 7 bases, with 14 bases between. CDR3 nucleotide sequence: TGTGCCTGGAGTGCAGCGGCCCTTGGGAACATTCAGTACTTC. Its protein product is CAWSAAALGNIQYF.

A few counts support this clone. The J gene is TRBJ2-6, the V gene TRBV5-4; D assignment may be TRBD1 or TRBD2 (5 bases each). CDR1 is SGHNT and CDR2 is YYREEE in the germline V gene (reference sequence). The CDR3 is 18 residues long. Trimming stripped 4 bases from V and 0 bases from J, with 17 bases between. Here the CDR3 reads CASSPGGGRLSGANVLTF. In DNA, the CDR3 is TGTGCCAGCAGCCCTGGTGGGGGTCGACTCTCTGGGGCCAACGTCCTGACTTTC. The whole variable domain, filled in from reference TRBV5-4 and TRBJ2-6, reads ETGVTQSPTHLIKTRGQQVTLRCSSQSGHNTVSWYQQALGQGPQFIFQYYREEENGRGNFPPRFSGLQFPNYSSELNVNALELDDSALYLCASSPGGGRLSGANVLTFGAGSRLTVL.

This clone was counted between two and nine times. The V and J genes are TRBV6-5 and TRBJ1-4; D ambiguous. The CDR3 is made up of 14 amino acids. Germline-derived CDR1 and CDR2 are MNHEY and SVGAGI. The V end was cut by 7 bases, the J end by 1 base, with 10 bases between. The CDR3 sequence is CASTRVGTNEKLFF. The CDR3 nucleotides read TGTGCCAGCACGAGAGTGGGAACTAATGAAAAACTGTTTTTT.

This chain uses TRBV11-2 with TRBJ2-5; D is ambiguous. The CDR3 spans 14 residues. Germline values: CDR1 SGHAT, CDR2 FQNNGV. V lost 1 base and J lost 5, with 11 bases in between. The CDR3 is CASSLALGRETQYF. Here the CDR3 DNA reads TGTGCCAGCAGCTTAGCTCTAGGTCGGGAGACCCAGTACTTC.